These T cell receptor beta chains were read from a single sample in a study of cytomegalovirus exposure and HLA in healthy donors. Profiling relied on immunoSEQ multiplex PCR, and the TCRdb table lists in-frame clones only, not all of them. The sample records 150,000 or so clones, roughly 79% being singletons. The source material was PBMCs. The receptors originated from a man aged 35 to 55 in good health and CMV-seronegative. CDR3s include the opening cysteine and the closing phenylalanine or tryptophan. Fields, in order: D gene, V gene, J gene, clone size, CDR3 DNA, CDR3 protein. The D gene is left open where the match is weak. Clone size is stated in some rows and not others, as once, few, many or a class when expanded.

d_gene: TRBD1; v_gene: TRBV6-5; j_gene: TRBJ1-6; abundance: .; CDR3nt: TGTGCCAGCAGGAGGGACAGCCACTATAATTCACCCCTCCACTTT; CDR3aa: CASRRDSHYNSPLHF
d_gene: .; v_gene: TRBV5-5; j_gene: TRBJ1-5; abundance: few; CDR3nt: TGTGCCAGCAGTTTACAGGCTCGGGGCAATCAGCCCCAGCATTTT; CDR3aa: CASSLQARGNQPQHF
d_gene: .; v_gene: TRBV5-1; j_gene: TRBJ2-1; abundance: .; CDR3nt: TGCGCCAGCAGCCAGCGGCCAAACCTCCTACAACCCAGGAATGAGCAGTTCTTC; CDR3aa: CASSQRPNLLQPRNEQFF
d_gene: .; v_gene: TRBV6-6; j_gene: TRBJ2-1; abundance: few; CDR3nt: TGTGCCAGCAGTTACCAAGGGAGTGTAAACAATGAGCAGTTCTTC; CDR3aa: CASSYQGSVNNEQFF
d_gene: .; v_gene: TRBV6-6; j_gene: TRBJ2-3; abundance: .; CDR3nt: TGTGCCAGCAGTTACTCGATTTACATCGCAGATACGCAGTATTTT; CDR3aa: CASSYSIYIADTQYF
d_gene: TRBD2; v_gene: TRBV28; j_gene: TRBJ2-7; abundance: .; CDR3nt: TGTGCCAGCAGGAGGGCCGGCGGGACTAGCGGCTACGAGCAGTACTTC; CDR3aa: CASRRAGGTSGYEQYF
d_gene: .; v_gene: TRBV19; j_gene: TRBJ1-2; abundance: few; CDR3nt: TGTGCCAGTACGTACACGGGGGGCAACTATGGCTACACCTTC; CDR3aa: CASTYTGGNYGYTF
d_gene: .; v_gene: TRBV28; j_gene: TRBJ2-1; abundance: .; CDR3nt: TGTGCCAGCAGTTTGTCCCCGGCAGGGGACAATGAGCAGTTCTTC; CDR3aa: CASSLSPAGDNEQFF
d_gene: TRBD2; v_gene: TRBV4-1; j_gene: TRBJ2-5; abundance: .; CDR3nt: TGCGCCAGCAGCCAAGTTTCCGGCGGGAGAGGTACGGAGACCCAGTACTTC; CDR3aa: CASSQVSGGRGTETQYF
d_gene: TRBD1; v_gene: TRBV29-1; j_gene: TRBJ1-1; abundance: .; CDR3nt: TGCAGCGTTGCGGGACAGGCGAACACTGAAGCTTTCTTT; CDR3aa: CSVAGQANTEAFF
d_gene: TRBD1; v_gene: TRBV18; j_gene: TRBJ2-5; abundance: .; CDR3nt: TGTGCCAGCTCACCAAACAGGGGGAAAGAGACCCAGTACTTC; CDR3aa: CASSPNRGKETQYF
d_gene: .; v_gene: TRBV4-1; j_gene: TRBJ2-1; abundance: .; CDR3nt: TGCGCCAGCAGCCAAGTGGCGGCAGCGAGCTCCTACAATGAGCAGTTCTTC; CDR3aa: CASSQVAAASSYNEQFF
d_gene: .; v_gene: TRBV19; j_gene: TRBJ2-3; abundance: .; CDR3nt: TGTGCCAGTAGTATCAGCAGGGCGGTCACAGATACGCAGTATTTT; CDR3aa: CASSISRAVTDTQYF
d_gene: .; v_gene: TRBV5-1; j_gene: TRBJ2-7; abundance: once; CDR3nt: TGCGCCAGCAGCCCCGGACTTGGCTACGAGCAGTACTTC; CDR3aa: CASSPGLGYEQYF
d_gene: TRBD2; v_gene: TRBV14; j_gene: TRBJ2-1; abundance: few; CDR3nt: TGTGCCAGCAGCCCCCAGGTAGCGGGGCTTAATGAGCAGTTCTTC; CDR3aa: CASSPQVAGLNEQFF
d_gene: .; v_gene: TRBV2; j_gene: TRBJ2-4; abundance: .; CDR3nt: TGTGCCAGCAGTATCTTTACAGGGCCCGGGAACATTCAGTACTTC; CDR3aa: CASSIFTGPGNIQYF
d_gene: .; v_gene: TRBV6-5; j_gene: TRBJ1-5; abundance: .; CDR3nt: TGTGCCAGCAGTGGCCGGGAAGGTCAGCCCCAGCATTTT; CDR3aa: CASSGREGQPQHF
d_gene: .; v_gene: TRBV29-1; j_gene: TRBJ1-2; abundance: .; CDR3nt: TGCAGCGTTGACCCTTCGGGAGGAAACTATGGCTACACCTTC; CDR3aa: CSVDPSGGNYGYTF
d_gene: .; v_gene: TRBV2; j_gene: TRBJ1-3; abundance: .; CDR3nt: TGTGCCAGCAGTGAAGGAGAGGCTCAATGGCACACCATATATTTT; CDR3aa: CASSEGEAQWHTIYF
d_gene: .; v_gene: TRBV2; j_gene: TRBJ2-1; abundance: .; CDR3nt: TGTGCCAGCAGGAGACAGGCCAATGAGCAGTTCTTC; CDR3aa: CASRRQANEQFF
d_gene: .; v_gene: TRBV27; j_gene: TRBJ2-3; abundance: once; CDR3nt: TGTGCCAGCAGTTTACAGGTCGACACGCCCTATAGCACAGATACGCAGTATTTT; CDR3aa: CASSLQVDTPYSTDTQYF
d_gene: TRBD2; v_gene: TRBV11-2; j_gene: TRBJ2-1; abundance: .; CDR3nt: TGTGCCAGCCATCTAGCGGGAGGGGACTACAATGAGCAGTTCTTC; CDR3aa: CASHLAGGDYNEQFF